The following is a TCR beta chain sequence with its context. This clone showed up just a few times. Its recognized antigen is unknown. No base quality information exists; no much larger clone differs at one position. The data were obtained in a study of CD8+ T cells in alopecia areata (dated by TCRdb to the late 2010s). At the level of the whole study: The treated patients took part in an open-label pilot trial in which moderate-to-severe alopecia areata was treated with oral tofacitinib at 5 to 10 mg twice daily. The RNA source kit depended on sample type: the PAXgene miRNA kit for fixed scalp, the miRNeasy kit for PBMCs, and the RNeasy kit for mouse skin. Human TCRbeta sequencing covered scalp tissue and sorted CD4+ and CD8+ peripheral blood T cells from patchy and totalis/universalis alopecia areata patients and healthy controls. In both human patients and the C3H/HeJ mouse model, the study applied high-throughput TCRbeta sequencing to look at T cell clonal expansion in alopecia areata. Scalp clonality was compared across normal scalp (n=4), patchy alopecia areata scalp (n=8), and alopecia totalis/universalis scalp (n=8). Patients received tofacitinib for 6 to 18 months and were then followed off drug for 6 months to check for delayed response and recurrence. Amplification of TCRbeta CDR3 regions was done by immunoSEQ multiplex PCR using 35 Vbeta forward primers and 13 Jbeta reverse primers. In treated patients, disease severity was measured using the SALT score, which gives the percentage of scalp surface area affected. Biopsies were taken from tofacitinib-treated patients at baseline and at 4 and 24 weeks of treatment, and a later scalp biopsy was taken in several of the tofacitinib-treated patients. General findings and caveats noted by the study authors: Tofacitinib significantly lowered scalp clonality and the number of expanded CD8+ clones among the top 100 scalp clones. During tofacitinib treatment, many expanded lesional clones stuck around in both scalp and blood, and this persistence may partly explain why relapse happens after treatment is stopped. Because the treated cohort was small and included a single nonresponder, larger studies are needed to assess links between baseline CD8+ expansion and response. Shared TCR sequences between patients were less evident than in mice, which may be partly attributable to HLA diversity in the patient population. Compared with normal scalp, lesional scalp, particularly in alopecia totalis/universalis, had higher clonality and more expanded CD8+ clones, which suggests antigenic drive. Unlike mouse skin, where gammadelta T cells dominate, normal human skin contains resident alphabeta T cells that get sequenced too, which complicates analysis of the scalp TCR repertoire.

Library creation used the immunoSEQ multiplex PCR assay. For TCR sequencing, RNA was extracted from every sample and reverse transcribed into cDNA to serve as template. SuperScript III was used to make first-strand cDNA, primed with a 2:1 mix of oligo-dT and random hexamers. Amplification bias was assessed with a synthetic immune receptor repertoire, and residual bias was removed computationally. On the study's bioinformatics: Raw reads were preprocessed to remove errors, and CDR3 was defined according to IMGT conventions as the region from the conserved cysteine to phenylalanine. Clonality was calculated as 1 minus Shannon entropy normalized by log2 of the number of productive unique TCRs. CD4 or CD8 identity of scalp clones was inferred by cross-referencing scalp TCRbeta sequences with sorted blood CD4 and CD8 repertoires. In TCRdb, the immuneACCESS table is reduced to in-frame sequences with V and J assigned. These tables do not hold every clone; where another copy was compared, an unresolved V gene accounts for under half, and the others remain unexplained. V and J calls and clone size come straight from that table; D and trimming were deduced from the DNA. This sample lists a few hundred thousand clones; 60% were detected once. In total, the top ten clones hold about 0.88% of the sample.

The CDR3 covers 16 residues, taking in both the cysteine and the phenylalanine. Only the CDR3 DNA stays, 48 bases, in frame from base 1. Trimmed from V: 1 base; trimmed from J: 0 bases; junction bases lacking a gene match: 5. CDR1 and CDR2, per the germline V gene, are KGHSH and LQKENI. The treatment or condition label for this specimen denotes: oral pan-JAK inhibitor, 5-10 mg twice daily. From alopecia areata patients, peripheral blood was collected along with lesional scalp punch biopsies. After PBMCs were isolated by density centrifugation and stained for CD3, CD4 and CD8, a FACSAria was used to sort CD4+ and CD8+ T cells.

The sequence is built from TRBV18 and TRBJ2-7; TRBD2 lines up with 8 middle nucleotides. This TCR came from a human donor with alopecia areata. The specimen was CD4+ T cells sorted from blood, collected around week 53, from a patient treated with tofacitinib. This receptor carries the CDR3 CASSPLSGGTSYEQYF. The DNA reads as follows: TGTGCCAGCTCACCACTCTCGGGGGGGACCTCCTACGAGCAGTACTTC. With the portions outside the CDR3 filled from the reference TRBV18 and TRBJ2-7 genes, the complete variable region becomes NAGVMQNPRHLVRRRGQEARLRCSPMKGHSHVYWYRQLPEEGLKFMVYLQKENIIDESGMPKERFSAEFPKEGPSILRIQQVVRGDSAAYFCASSPLSGGTSYEQYFGPGTRLTVT.